This TCR beta chain came from a study of blood T cell repertoires in COVID-19. Germline V gene lookup returns CDR1 LNHDA and CDR2 SQIVND (reference sequence). This CDR3 is 15 amino acids long. Trimming at V came to 4 bases and at J to 3 bases, leaving 6 bases not matched to a gene. Data came from immunoSEQ multiplex PCR; TCRdb stores just in-frame clones and leaves some out. The sample lists 350,000 to 450,000 clones; roughly 86% were seen once. This rearrangement joins TRBV19 to TRBJ1-5, with 7 bases matching TRBD1. Sequences were obtained from PBMCs or T cells enriched from blood (not recorded which). This clonotype was sampled from a middle-aged man in a cohort exposed to, infected with or recovered from COVID-19 (not recorded which). CDR3 in DNA: TGTGCCAGTAGTAACTGGGACAGACACAATCAGCCCCAGCATTTT. This encodes CASSNWDRHNQPQHF.